This T cell receptor (beta chain) was documented in a study of human T cells and chemical hapten exposure. Germline lookup yields CDR1 SEHNR and CDR2 FQNEAQ (reference sequence). CDR3 length equals 11 residues. Trimming shortened V by 3 bases and J by 0 bases, and 0 bases separated the two germline ends. MiXCR was run by TCRdb on the RACE reads, yielding one entry per CDR3 protein. The sample lists 75,000 to 100,000 distinct CDR3 sequences; 12% were seen once. Time point of the sample: patch test 1, 2 weeks after DPC sensitization. Treatment of the sample: therapeutic diphenylcyclopropenone sensitization with weekly scalp DPC. Many counts were recorded for this clonotype.

The rearrangement uses TRBV7-9 and TRBJ2-7; D uncertain. The clonotype comes from a woman aged 60 to 75 with alopecia areata. Some clones in this sample may be carry-over from other donors' samples. The sequenced sample was whole blood, obtained in connection with sensitization to the hapten diphenylcyclopropenone (DPC). The CDR3, as DNA: TGTGCCAGCAGCTTCTCCTACGAGCAGTACTTC. This gives the protein CASSFSYEQYF.